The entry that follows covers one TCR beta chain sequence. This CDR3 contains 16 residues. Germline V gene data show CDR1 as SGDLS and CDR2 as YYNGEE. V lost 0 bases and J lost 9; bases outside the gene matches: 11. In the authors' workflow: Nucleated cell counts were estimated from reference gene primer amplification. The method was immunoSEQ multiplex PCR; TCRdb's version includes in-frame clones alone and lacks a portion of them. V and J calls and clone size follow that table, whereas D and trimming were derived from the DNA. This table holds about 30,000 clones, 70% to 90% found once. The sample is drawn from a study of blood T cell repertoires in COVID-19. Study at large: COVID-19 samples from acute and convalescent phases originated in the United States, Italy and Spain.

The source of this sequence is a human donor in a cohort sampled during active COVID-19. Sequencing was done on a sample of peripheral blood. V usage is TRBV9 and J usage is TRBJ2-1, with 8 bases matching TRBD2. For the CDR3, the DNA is TGTGCCAGCAGCGTAGTGGCGGGAGGAAGGTTCACTGAGCAGTTCTTC. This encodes CASSVVAGGRFTEQFF. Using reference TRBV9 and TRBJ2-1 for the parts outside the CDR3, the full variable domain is DSGVTQTPKHLITATGQRVTLRCSPRSGDLSVYWYQQSLDQGLQFLIQYYNGEERAKGNILERFSAQQFPDLHSELNLSSLELGDSALYFCASSVVAGGRFTEQFFGPGTRLTVL.